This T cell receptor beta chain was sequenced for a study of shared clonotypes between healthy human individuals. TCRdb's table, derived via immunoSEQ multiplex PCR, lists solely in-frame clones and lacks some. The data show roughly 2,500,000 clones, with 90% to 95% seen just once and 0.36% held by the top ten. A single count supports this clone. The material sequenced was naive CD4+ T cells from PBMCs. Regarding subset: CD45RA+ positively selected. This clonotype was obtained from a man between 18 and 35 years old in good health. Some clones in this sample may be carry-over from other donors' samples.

The CDR3 DNA reads as TGTGCCAGCAGCTCGGAGGTTTACGAGCAGTACTTC. It specifies CASSSEVYEQYF. The chain couples TRBV7-9 to TRBJ2-7; possibly TRBD2 for D (5 bases). Trimming took 4 bases from V and 4 from J, leaving 8 bases between them. CDR1 SEHNR and CDR2 FQNEAQ come from the germline V gene (reference sequence). The CDR3 is made up of 12 amino acids. Supplemented by reference TRBV7-9 and TRBJ2-7, the full variable domain reads DTGVSQNPRHKITKRGQNVTFRCDPISEHNRLYWYRQTLGQGPEFLTYFQNEAQLEKSRLLSDRFSAERPKGSFSTLEIQRTEQGDSAMYLCASSSEVYEQYFGPGTRLTVT.